The 21 T cell receptor beta chains reported below all come from one sample, sequenced in a study of CD8 T cells in Susac syndrome. It was with random hexamers that 0.5 to 1 ug RNA was reverse transcribed. TCRdb called the immunoSEQ multiplex PCR reads again in MiXCR, with one record for every CDR3 protein. This sample carries roughly 2,000 distinct CDR3 sequences, 69% of them seen once, and the ten largest clones take around 10%. The memory subsets used in TEMRA sorting were defined through staining for CD27 and CD45RA. The sample was CD8+ TEMRA cells from PBMCs. Documented subset: FACS-sorted terminally differentiated effector memory CD8+ T cells re-expressing CD45RA (CD8+ TEMRA). The receptor set was obtained from a human donor with Susac syndrome.

The chain employs TRBV7-6 and TRBJ1-4; tentatively, D is TRBD1 (5 bases). CDR1 is SGHVS, CDR2 FNYEAQ, per germline. V was clipped by 6 bases and J by 7 bases, with 27 bases between them. The CDR3 totals 18 residues. CDR3 in DNA: TGTGCCAGCAGTTCAGTCGTCCCGGGACTTTCGTCTAGTGAAAAACTGTTTTTT. It translates to CASSSVVPGLSSSEKLFF.

This chain uses TRBV15 with TRBJ2-2; 10 bases align to TRBD2. The CDR3 sequence is 17 residues long. V trimming: 0 bases; J trimming: 7 bases; junction bases outside the gene matches: 8. Germline values: CDR1 LNHNV, CDR2 YYDKDF (reference sequence). CDR3 in DNA: TGTGCCACCAGCAGAGAAGGAGCGGGAGGGCCTAACGGGGAGCTGTTTTTT. As protein: CATSREGAGGPNGELFF.

Regarding this clonotype: This likely comes from a read error, as the CDR3 has no conserved phenylalanine or tryptophan at its end. The chain uses TRBV27 and TRBJ2-7, with TRBD2 as a possible D gene (5 bases). The germline gives CDR1 MNHEY, CDR2 SMNVEV (reference sequence). The V end was cut by 6 bases, the J end by 2 bases, with 14 bases between. The CDR3 length is 14 residues. CDR3 bases: TGTGCCAGCAGCTTAGGCGCAGCGGCCTACGAGCAGTACCTC. It yields the protein CASSLGAAAYEQYL.

The CDR3 nucleotides read TGTGCCACCAGCGCATTAATGGGGGAGGGGGTAATGGGCTCTGGGGCCAACGTCCTGACTTTC. This gives the protein CATSALMGEGVMGSGANVLTF. The chain combines TRBV15 with TRBJ2-6; weak D call: TRBD2 (7 bases). This CDR3 has 21 residues. Looked up from germline, CDR1 is LNHNV and CDR2 is YYDKDF (reference sequence). Trimming took 5 bases from V and 0 from J, leaving 26 bases between them.

This clonotype has a handful of counts. The chain links TRBV4-3 to TRBJ1-1; D not certain. This CDR3 has 11 residues. V lost 3 bases to trimming and J lost 8 bases, with 7 bases between them. Germline V gives CDR1 LGHNA, CDR2 YSLEER. CDR3 protein: CASSHRLEAFF. In DNA, the CDR3 is TGCGCCAGCAGCCACAGGCTCGAAGCTTTCTTT.

This clonotype appeared once. V usage is TRBV28 and J usage is TRBJ2-5; 10 nucleotides match TRBD2. Trimming cost V 5 bases and J 0 bases; bases outside gene matches: 6. CDR1 is MDHEN and CDR2 is SYDVKM in the germline V gene. CDR3 size: 16 residues. DNA of the CDR3: TGTGCCAGCAGTCGAACTAGCGGGGCCAACCAAGAGACCCAGTACTTC. The encoded protein is CASSRTSGANQETQYF.

V and J are TRBV6-2 or TRBV6-3 and TRBJ1-2; no firm D call. The length of the CDR3 is 12 residues. Germline V gene sequence: CDR1 MNHEY, CDR2 SVGEGT. The V gene lost 2 bases and the J gene lost 13 bases, with 14 bases spanning the gap. Written as DNA, the CDR3 is TGTGCCAGCAGTTACCCGGACCCCGTTTGCACCTTC. This translates into CASSYPDPVCTF.

The chain carries TRBV28 and TRBJ2-7; 7 nucleotides line up with TRBD2. CDR3 length equals 16 residues. The germline gives CDR1 MDHEN, CDR2 SYDVKM. V shed 4 bases and J 0 bases; nucleotides not matched to a gene: 9. DNA of the CDR3: TGTGCCAGCAGTTATCCCTCCCAGCGGGACTCCTACGAGCAGTACTTC. Its protein is CASSYPSQRDSYEQYF.

This sequence joins TRBV28 and TRBJ2-5; 9 positions agree with TRBD2. Losses at the gene ends were 5 bases for V and 1 base for J; bases not matched to a gene: 14. The CDR3 sequence is 18 residues long. From germline, CDR1 is MDHEN and CDR2 SYDVKM. CDR3 nucleotide sequence: TGTGCCAGCAGTGCCCCGTTTCCGGCGGGGGGGGTCCAAGAGACCCAGTACTTC. As protein: CASSAPFPAGGVQETQYF.

This clonotype was seen more than once but under ten times. The V and J genes are TRBV19 and TRBJ1-6; D possibly corresponds to TRBD1 (5 bases). Germline V gene lookup returns CDR1 LNHDA and CDR2 SQIVND (reference sequence). This CDR3 is built from 17 residues. Trimming pared 4 bases from V and 0 bases from J, leaving 13 bases between. CDR3 region: CASSNRQLRSYNSPLHF. The CDR3 region has the DNA TGTGCCAGTAGTAACCGACAGTTACGCTCCTATAATTCACCCCTCCACTTT.

The J gene is TRBJ2-1, the V gene TRBV7-9, with 10 bases lining up with TRBD2. From germline, CDR1 is SEHNR and CDR2 FQNEAQ (reference sequence). V was clipped by 6 bases and J by 5 bases; unmatched bases: 10. The CDR3 loop spans 16 amino acids. The chain's CDR3 is CASSLMGLAINNEQFF. The DNA for the CDR3 is TGTGCCAGCAGTCTTATGGGACTAGCGATTAACAATGAGCAGTTCTTC.

The V and J genes are TRBV4-2 and TRBJ2-3; the match to TRBD2 covers 8 bases. Losses at the gene ends were 0 bases for V and 4 bases for J; bases not matched to a gene: 3. CDR3 size: 15 residues. Looked up from germline, CDR1 is LGHNA and CDR2 is YNFKEQ. The CDR3 DNA is TGTGCCAGCAGCCAAGAGGCTAGCGGGCCAGATACGCAGTATTTT. This translates into CASSQEASGPDTQYF.

The chain links TRBV28 to TRBJ1-4; D possibly corresponds to TRBD1 (6 bases). The V and J ends lost 5 bases and 3 bases respectively, with 25 bases between them. This CDR3 is built from 19 residues. Germline lookup yields CDR1 MDHEN and CDR2 SYDVKM. CDR3 nucleotides: TGTGCCAGCAGTCCCTTAGGGACATCTCCCTTTAGTTCTAATGAAAAACTGTTTTTT. It is translated as CASSPLGTSPFSSNEKLFF. The full variable domain, in which reference TRBV28 and TRBJ1-4 provide the parts outside the CDR3, is DVKVTQSSRYLVKRTGEKVFLECVQDMDHENMFWYRQDPGLGLRLIYFSYDVKMKEKGDIPEGYSVSREKKERFSLILESASTNQTSMYLCASSPLGTSPFSSNEKLFFGSGTQLSVL.

As concerns this clonotype: One junction end does not reproduce the germline sequence, and a read error may be involved. This rearrangement joins TRBV7-2 to TRBJ2-7; 12 bases match TRBD1. The CDR3 contains 19 residues. CDR1 and CDR2 (germline): SGHTA, FQGNSA. The CDR3 loop is CASSLVLGTGGLQAYERYF. The CDR3 DNA reads as TGCGCCAGCAGCTTAGTTTTGGGGACAGGGGGCCTCCAGGCCTACGAGCGGTACTTC. The full variable domain, in which reference TRBV7-2 and TRBJ2-7 provide the parts outside the CDR3, is GAGVSQSPSNKVTEKGKDVELRCDPISGHTALYWYRQSLGQGLEFLIYFQGNSAPDKSGLPSDRFSAERTGGSVSTLTIQRTQQEDSAVYLCASSLVLGTGGLQAYERYFGPGTRLTVT.

About this clonotype: This likely comes from a read error, as the CDR3 has no conserved phenylalanine or tryptophan at its end. V usage is TRBV2 and J usage is TRBJ2-1; the match to TRBD2 covers 11 bases. Germline V gene data show CDR1 as SNHLY and CDR2 as FYNNEI. V was clipped by 9 bases and J by 2 bases; unmatched bases: 3. The CDR3 totals 14 residues. CDR3 region: CARASGRTYNEQFY. The CDR3 DNA sequence: TGTGCCAGAGCTAGCGGGAGGACCTACAATGAGCAGTTCTAC.

A word on this clonotype: One end of the junction is discordant with germline, which a read error may explain. This chain links TRBV15 with TRBJ2-2; 10 nucleotides line up with TRBD2. The CDR3 is 17 residues long. Germline CDR1 reads LNHNV; CDR2 reads YYDKDF (reference sequence). CDR3 nucleotide sequence: TGTGCCACCTGCAGAGAACGAGCGGGAGGGCCTAACGGGGAGCTGTTTTTT. It encodes CATCRERAGGPNGELFF.

The V call is TRBV4-2, the J call TRBJ1-2, with D possibly matching TRBD1 (5 bases). With 0 bases removed from V and 7 bases from J, the gap between germline ends came to 15 bases. The CDR3 is 15 residues long. Per germline, CDR1 LGHNA and CDR2 YNFKEQ. The DNA for the CDR3 is TGTGCCAGCAGCCAAGAGGTCCAGGGATGGAGTGGCTACACCTTC. Protein: CASSQEVQGWSGYTF.

This clonotype was counted a single time. The chain uses TRBV28 and TRBJ2-3; 10 bases align to TRBD2. Germline lookup yields CDR1 MDHEN and CDR2 SYDVKM. The CDR3 consists of 16 residues. V dropped 3 bases and J dropped 4; count of bases not matched to a gene: 7. The CDR3 sequence: CASSLEAGGLADTQYF. The CDR3 DNA reads TGTGCCAGCAGTTTGGAAGCGGGAGGGTTGGCAGATACGCAGTATTTT.

V gene TRBV9 combines with J gene TRBJ1-6, with D tentatively TRBD1 (5 bases). The CDR3 extends over 14 amino acids. V was cut by 7 bases and J by 4 bases, with 12 bases left in between. Germline-derived CDR1 and CDR2 are SGDLS and YYNGEE. Written as DNA, the CDR3 is TGTGCCAGCGGGGGGGTGCCTTATAATTCACCCCTCCACTTT. Its protein product is CASGGVPYNSPLHF. Based on the CDR3 plus reference TRBV9 and TRBJ1-6, the full variable domain is DSGVTQTPKHLITATGQRVTLRCSPRSGDLSVYWYQQSLDQGLQFLIQYYNGEERAKGNILERFSAQQFPDLHSELNLSSLELGDSALYFCASGGVPYNSPLHFGNGTRLTVT.

The CDR3 loop is CASSLVGLSSYNEQFF. CDR3 DNA sequence: TGTGCCAGCAGCTTAGTAGGACTAAGCTCCTACAATGAGCAGTTCTTC. The rearrangement links TRBV7-9 to TRBJ2-1; weak D call: TRBD2 (6 bases). CDR3 size: 16 residues. Trimming stripped 1 base from V and 0 bases from J, with 10 bases between. Germline CDR1 reads SEHNR; CDR2 reads FQNEAQ (reference sequence).

CDR3 DNA sequence: TGTGCCAGCAGCCAATACGAAGGCAGACGGAATGAGCAGTTCTTC. It translates to CASSQYEGRRNEQFF. This chain joins TRBV14 and TRBJ2-1, with unresolved D. Trimming pared 2 bases from V and 7 bases from J, leaving 15 bases between. This CDR3 spans 15 amino acids. The germline V gene has CDR1 SGHDN and CDR2 FVKESK.